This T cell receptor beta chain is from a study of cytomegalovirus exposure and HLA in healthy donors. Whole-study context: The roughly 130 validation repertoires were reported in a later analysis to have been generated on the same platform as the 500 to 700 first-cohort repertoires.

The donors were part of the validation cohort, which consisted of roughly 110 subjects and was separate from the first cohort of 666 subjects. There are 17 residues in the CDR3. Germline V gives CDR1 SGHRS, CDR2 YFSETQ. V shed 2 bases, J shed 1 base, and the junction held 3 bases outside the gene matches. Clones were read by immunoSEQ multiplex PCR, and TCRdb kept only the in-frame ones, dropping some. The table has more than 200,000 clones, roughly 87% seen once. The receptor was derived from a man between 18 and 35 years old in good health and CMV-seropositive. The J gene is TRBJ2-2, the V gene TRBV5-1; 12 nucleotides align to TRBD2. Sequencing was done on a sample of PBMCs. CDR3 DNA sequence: TGCGCCAGCAGCTTTGAGACTAGCGGGAGGAACACCGGGGAGCTGTTTTTT. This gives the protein CASSFETSGRNTGELFF.